Here is one T cell receptor beta chain with its context. This clonotype was seen ten or more times. The antigen this receptor binds is unknown. No clone much larger than this one lies a single base away; base qualities are absent. The data belong to a study of T cell repertoires in cytomegalovirus infection (dated by TCRdb to the late 2010s). Looking at the study overall: The HLA type of each donor mattered for the analysis, because public TCR beta signatures pointed to carriage of CMV infection along with the matching HLA type. Paper-wide results and their limitations: In both this cohort and an independent roughly 350-donor cohort, the cumulative frequency of public TCR beta family members distinguished carriers of CMV infection plus the relevant HLA type. The ex vivo response was dominated by HLA-C-restricted CMV-specific TCR beta clonotypes, which also provided the single most frequent clonotype in two of eight donors.

V loses 4 bases at its end and J loses 0 bases; junction bases beyond the gene matches: 9. CDR1 and CDR2 (SGHNT, YYREEE) derive from the germline V gene (reference sequence). The CDR3, from cysteine to phenylalanine, totals 16 residues. Here the CDR3 DNA is all that survives: 48 bases in frame from base 1. Sequenced on an Illumina HiSeq 1500. TCRdb cleaned the public reads at Q25 with fastp, built clones with MiXCR and kept in-frame beta chains. For every CDR3 protein sequence, its rows merge into one entry that carries the most common genes and DNA. The sample records fewer than 400,000 distinct CDR3 sequences, approximately 18% of which are singletons. 8.5% to 10% of the sample goes to the ten largest clones.

The chain uses TRBV5-4 and TRBJ1-2, with 7 bases matching TRBD1. This clonotype was obtained from a human donor in good health (CMV status not recorded). Some clones in this sample may be carry-over from other donors' samples. Sequencing input: PBMCs. Here the CDR3 is given as CASSNGGTATNYGYTF. The DNA sequence follows: TGTGCCAGCAGCAACGGGGGGACAGCAACTAACTATGGCTACACCTTC.